This T cell receptor beta chain stems from a study of tumor-infiltrating lymphocytes in primary liver carcinoma. The overall study: The tumors ranged from about 4.2 to 11 cm across and fell within stage T1-T3 N0M0. Productive TCRbeta reads per sample were roughly 3.5 to 7.5 million, not differing by tissue. The study's findings and limits: Blood had a significantly lower top-250-clone fraction than tumors did (p = 0.039).

The authors made TCR beta cDNA from approximately 500 ng total RNA with a constant-region primer. Each TCR beta library was derived from three nested multiplex PCR rounds that employed slightly modified ARM-PCR. The first two PCR rounds, around 10 cycles each, used TRBV1-TRBV30 forward primers and a C-beta reverse primer. TCRdb re-derived calls from the multiplex PCR reads in MiXCR, one entry per CDR3 protein. The data contain approximately 110,000 distinct CDR3 sequences, 80% to 85% of them singletons. It was from 20-30 mg of unsorted bulk tissue that RNA and DNA were co-extracted. Infection with HBV was chronic in patients; they were treatment-naive. About this clonotype: Its specificity is not known.

CDR1 ENHRY and CDR2 SYGVKD come from the germline V gene. V gave up 10 bases and J gave up 5 bases; unmatched junction bases: 10. The CDR3 runs 14 residues. The sequence was collected from a man aged 40-49 years with primary liver carcinoma and hepatitis B virus infection. The sample taken for sequencing was liver tumor tissue from sampling region 3. Subset noted: tumor region T3, left-lateral pole. The chain joins TRBV10-3 to TRBJ2-5, with 10 bases aligning to TRBD2. In DNA form, the CDR3 reads TGTGCCACCGTGCAGGGACTAGCGATGGAGACCCAGTACTTC. This translates into CATVQGLAMETQYF.